This TCR beta chain was recovered during a study of tumor-infiltrating lymphocytes in primary liver carcinoma. Study conclusions and caveats: About 7-24% of top clones, no more, were shared by all five regions. Reduced overlap was seen in tumor-adjacent and tumor-blood pairs versus tumor region pairs.

Of note for this clonotype: Its specificity is not known.

Synthesis of TCR beta cDNA was carried out from 500 ng total RNA with a constant-region primer. Amplification in three nested multiplex PCR rounds with slightly modified ARM-PCR gave rise to TCR beta libraries. Forward primers for TRBV1-TRBV30 and a C-beta reverse primer served the first two PCR rounds, at around 9 cycles each. TCRdb re-called the multiplex PCR reads through MiXCR, storing one row per CDR3 protein. The sample has roughly 100,000 distinct CDR3 sequences, around two thirds seen once; the top ten hold around 8.8%. Germline CDR1 reads GTSNPN; CDR2 reads SVGIG (reference sequence). The CDR3 extends over 15 amino acids. V was trimmed by 2 bases and J by 6 bases, leaving 19 bases between them. Co-extracting RNA and DNA was done with 20-30 mg of unsorted bulk tissue as input.

Sequencing was performed on liver tumor tissue from sampling region 5. As to subset: tumor region T5, tumor centre. The sequence derives from a woman aged 60-75 years with primary liver carcinoma and hepatitis B virus infection. The chain joins TRBV30 to TRBJ1-1, with D possibly TRBD1 on 6 matching bases. The CDR3 here is CAWSRGWGAKAEAFF. DNA for the CDR3: TGTGCCTGGAGTAGGGGGTGGGGGGCTAAGGCTGAAGCTTTCTTT.